The text below deals with one TCR beta chain. What it recognizes is unknown. This specimen comes from a study of cytomegalovirus exposure and HLA in healthy donors. Notes on the study in general: Researchers catalogued some 160 TCR beta chains as cytomegalovirus-associated. There were a few CMV-associated chains whose specificity for CMV antigens was confirmed in vitro. In a later analysis, a missense DCLRE1C variant was linked to TCR beta V- and J-gene trimming. Relative to the approximately 700-donor mean, N-insertions were reportedly fewer in an Asian-associated ancestry cluster in a later analysis.

V lost 6 bases to trimming and J lost 2 bases; unmatched junction nucleotides: 7. Germline CDR1 is MDHEN and CDR2 is SYDVKM. The CDR3 loop spans 14 amino acids. With 60 Vbeta and 13 Jbeta primers, the PCR was carried out. The protocol was immunoSEQ multiplex PCR, while the TCRdb copy is restricted to in-frame clones and leaves out a portion. The data show tens of thousands of clones, with roughly 80% seen just once and 1.2% held by the top ten. Sequenced material: PBMCs. The chain recombines TRBV28 with TRBJ2-7; TRBD2 agrees at 7 bases. This receptor was obtained from a girl aged 2 to 9 in good health and CMV-seropositive. The chain's CDR3 is CASSLWEGTYEQYF. The CDR3 DNA follows: TGTGCCAGCAGCCTCTGGGAGGGGACCTACGAGCAGTACTTC.